This T cell receptor (beta chain) was documented in a study of identical twins. Everyone who gave samples was a healthy Caucasian. A universal primer site was created by template switching, with the cDNA bearing unique molecular identifiers. MiXCR was run by TCRdb on the 5' RACE reads, yielding one entry per CDR3 protein. The sample yields fewer than 900,000 distinct CDR3 sequences, less than 25% seen once. Worth noting for this clonotype: Its specificity is unknown.

Germline values: CDR1 SGHRS, CDR2 YFSETQ. The ends lost 5 bases at V and 1 base at J; junction bases unmatched: 2. The CDR3 totals 15 residues. Whole-study results and caveats: Insertions were fewer in abundant cord blood beta clonotypes, whereas memory repertoires showed none of this pattern.

These data were also reused for a study on T cells expressing NK-cell markers. That paper adds: Of eight sequenced donors, seven were HCMV-seropositive and one HCMV-seronegative.

The sample consisted of PBMCs. The TCR originated in a woman aged 18-29 years in good health. The J gene is TRBJ2-3, the V gene TRBV5-1, with 12 bases identical to TRBD2. CDR3 sequence: CASRASGRGTDTQYF. The CDR3 DNA reads as TGCGCCAGCAGAGCTAGCGGGAGGGGCACAGATACGCAGTATTTT.